The present entry profiles one TCR beta chain with its context. The data stem from a study of CD8+ T cells in alopecia areata. Peripheral blood and lesional scalp punch biopsies were taken from alopecia areata patients. Extraction and reverse transcription of RNA yielded cDNA as the sequencing template. The protocol was immunoSEQ multiplex PCR, while the TCRdb copy is restricted to in-frame clones and leaves out a portion. In the table there are 130,000 to 150,000 clones, approximately 51% of which are singletons. Trimming stripped 7 bases from V and 0 bases from J, with 21 bases between. From germline, CDR1 is MNHEY and CDR2 SMNVEV (reference sequence). The CDR3 consists of 17 residues.

This receptor was taken from a human donor with alopecia areata. Material: CD4+ T cells sorted from blood, obtained at week 0. This rearrangement joins TRBV27 to TRBJ1-1; D is uncertain. CDR3 protein: CASTLSYRFTMNTEAFF. The CDR3 DNA reads as TGTGCCAGCACGCTTTCCTACAGATTCACCATGAACACTGAAGCTTTCTTT.